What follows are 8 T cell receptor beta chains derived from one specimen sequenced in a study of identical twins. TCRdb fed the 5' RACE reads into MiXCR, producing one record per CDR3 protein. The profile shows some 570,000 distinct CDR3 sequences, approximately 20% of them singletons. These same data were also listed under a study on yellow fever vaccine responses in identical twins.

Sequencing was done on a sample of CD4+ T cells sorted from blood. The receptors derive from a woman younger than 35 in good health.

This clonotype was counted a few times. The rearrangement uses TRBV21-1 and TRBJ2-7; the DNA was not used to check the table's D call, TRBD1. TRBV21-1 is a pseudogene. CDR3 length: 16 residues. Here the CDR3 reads CASSSPYRDPQREQYV. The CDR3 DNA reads TGTGCCAGCAGCTCGCCGTACCGGGACCCCCAGAGGGAGCAGTACGTC.

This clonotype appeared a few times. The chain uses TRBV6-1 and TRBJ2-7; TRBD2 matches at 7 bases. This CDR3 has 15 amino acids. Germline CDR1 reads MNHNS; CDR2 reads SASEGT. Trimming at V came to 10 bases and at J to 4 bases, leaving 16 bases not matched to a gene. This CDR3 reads CATAPLRLADYEQYF. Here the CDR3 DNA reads TGTGCCACCGCACCACTGCGGCTAGCGGATTACGAGCAGTACTTC.

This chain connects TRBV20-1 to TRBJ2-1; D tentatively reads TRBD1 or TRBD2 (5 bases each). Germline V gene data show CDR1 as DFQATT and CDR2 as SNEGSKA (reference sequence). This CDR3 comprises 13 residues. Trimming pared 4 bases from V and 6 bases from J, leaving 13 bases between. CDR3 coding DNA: TGCAGTGCTAACCGGGACCTCAGCAATGAGCAGTTCTTC. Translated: CSANRDLSNEQFF.

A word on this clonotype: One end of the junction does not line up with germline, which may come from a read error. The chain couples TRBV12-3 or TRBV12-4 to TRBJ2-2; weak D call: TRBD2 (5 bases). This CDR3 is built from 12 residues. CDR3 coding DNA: TGTGCCAGCAGTTATAACACCGGGGAGCTGTTATTT. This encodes CASSYNTGELLF.

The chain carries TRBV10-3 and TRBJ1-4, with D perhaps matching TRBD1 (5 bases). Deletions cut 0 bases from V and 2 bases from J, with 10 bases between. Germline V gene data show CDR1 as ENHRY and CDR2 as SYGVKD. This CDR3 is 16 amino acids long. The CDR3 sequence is CAISESTPGTNEKLFF. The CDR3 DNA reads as TGTGCCATCAGTGAGTCAACCCCAGGGACTAATGAAAAACTGTTTTTT.

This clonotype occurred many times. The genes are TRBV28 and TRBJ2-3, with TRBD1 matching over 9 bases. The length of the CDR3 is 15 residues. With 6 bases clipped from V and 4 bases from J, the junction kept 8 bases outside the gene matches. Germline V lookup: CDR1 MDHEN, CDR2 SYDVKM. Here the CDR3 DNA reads TGTGCCAGCAGCTCCGGGACAGGGAGAGCAGATACGCAGTATTTT. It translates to CASSSGTGRADTQYF.

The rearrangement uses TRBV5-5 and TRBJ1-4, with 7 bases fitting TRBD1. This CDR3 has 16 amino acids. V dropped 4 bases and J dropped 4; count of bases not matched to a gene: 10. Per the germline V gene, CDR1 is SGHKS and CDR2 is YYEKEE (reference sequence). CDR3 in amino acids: CASSGRTGSLNEKLFF. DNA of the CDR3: TGTGCCAGCAGCGGCCGGACAGGCAGTCTTAATGAAAAACTGTTTTTT.

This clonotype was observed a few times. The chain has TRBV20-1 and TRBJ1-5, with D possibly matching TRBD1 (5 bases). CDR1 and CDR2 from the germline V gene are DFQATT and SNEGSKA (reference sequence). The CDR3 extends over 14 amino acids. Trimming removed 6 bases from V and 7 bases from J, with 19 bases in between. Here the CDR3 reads CSAPTGVRGQPQHF. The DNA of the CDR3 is TGCAGTGCCCCCACGGGGGTGCGGGGGCAGCCCCAGCATTTT.